The T cell receptor beta chain under discussion was sequenced for a study of early T cells in non-severe SARS-CoV-2 infection. Study as a whole: It was bulk RNA from unsorted whole blood that was sequenced, and the chains were unpaired.

Individual cDNA molecules received unique molecular identifiers. TCRdb re-called the 5' RACE reads through MiXCR, storing one row per CDR3 protein. The repertoire consists of roughly 86,000 distinct CDR3 sequences, with 5.5% to 7.5% occurring once and the leading ten covering roughly 8.4%. Ten or more counts support this clonotype. Per germline, CDR1 DFQATT and CDR2 SNEGSKA (reference sequence). CDR3 length: 14 amino acids. The J segment lost 6 bases and the V segment lost 6 bases, leaving 8 bases of the junction unmatched. This TCR came from an adult who was a healthcare worker with PCR-confirmed SARS-CoV-2 infection or an uninfected control (not recorded which). Sequenced material: whole blood. The chain links TRBV20-1 to TRBJ2-1; 10 nucleotides line up with TRBD2. CDR3 sequence reads: CSAPPSGGPNEQFF. The CDR3 nucleotides read TGCAGTGCCCCTCCTAGCGGGGGTCCCAATGAGCAGTTCTTC.